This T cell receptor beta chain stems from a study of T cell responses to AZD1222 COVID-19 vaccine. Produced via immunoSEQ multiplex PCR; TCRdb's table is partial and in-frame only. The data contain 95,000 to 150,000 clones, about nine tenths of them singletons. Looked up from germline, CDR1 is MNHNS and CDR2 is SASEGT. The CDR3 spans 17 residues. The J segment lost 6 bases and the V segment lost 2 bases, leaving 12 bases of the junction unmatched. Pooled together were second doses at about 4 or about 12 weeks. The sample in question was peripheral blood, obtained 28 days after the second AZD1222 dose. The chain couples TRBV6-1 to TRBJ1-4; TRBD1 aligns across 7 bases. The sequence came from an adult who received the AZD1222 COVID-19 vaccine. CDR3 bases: TGTGCCAGCAGTGAAAATGGAGGCACAGGGGTTTATGAAAAACTGTTTTTT. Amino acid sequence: CASSENGGTGVYEKLFF.